These 11 T cell receptor beta chains were sequenced from one sample in a study of spatial heterogeneity in lung cancer. Findings and caveats of the study: Mutation counts in tumors were tracked by counts of expanded intratumoral alpha and beta TCRs.

Sample time point: sample taken at primary tumor resection. These receptors are not linked to any known antigen. TCRdb passed the 5' RACE reads through MiXCR, listing each CDR3 protein once. Altogether about 3,700 distinct CDR3 sequences are present, 5.5% to 8.5% being singletons, with the ten largest covering around 18%. The specimen comprised lung tumor tissue, sampled at surgery. These receptors originate from a male donor with early-stage non-small cell lung cancer.

This clonotype rates as medium-sized. A library made for alpha chains picked up this beta chain off target, so its size means little. The chain employs TRBV28 and TRBJ1-6; 7 bases fit TRBD1. The CDR3 contains 15 residues. Trimming took 1 base from V and 7 from J; bases not matched to a gene: 4. Germline V CDR1 and CDR2: MDHEN, SYDVKM. The CDR3 DNA sequence: TGTGCCAGCAGTTTATCAGGGGGAAACAATTCACCCCTCCACTTT. Amino acid sequence: CASSLSGGNNSPLHF.

As regards this clonotype: Since it is a stray read in a library aimed at alpha chains, this beta chain has a size that is not meaningful. The rearrangement uses TRBV5-1 and TRBJ1-5; no clear D. The CDR3 has 13 residues. Per germline, CDR1 SGHRS and CDR2 YFSETQ. V lost 0 bases and J lost 0, with 1 base in between. CDR3 sequence reads: CASSLGSNQPQHF. The CDR3 region has the DNA TGCGCCAGCAGCTTGGGTAGCAATCAGCCCCAGCATTTT.

Only a few counts were recorded for this clonotype. Being off target in a library aimed at alpha chains, this beta chain has a size of little meaning. The chain employs TRBV14 and TRBJ1-1; D unclear. CDR1 and CDR2 from the germline V gene are SGHDN and FVKESK. The CDR3 runs 12 residues. V gave up 5 bases and J gave up 8 bases, with 12 bases separating them. CDR3 nucleotides: TGTGCCAGCAGCGGGGTTTACTCCGAAGCTTTCTTT. This encodes CASSGVYSEAFF.

This clonotype appeared many times. This beta chain was picked up by a library intended for alpha chains and is off target, so its count carries little meaning. The J gene is TRBJ2-1, the V gene TRBV18; 8 bases are shared with TRBD2. The CDR3 is 16 amino acids. Germline V gene sequence: CDR1 KGHSH, CDR2 LQKENI. The V and J ends lost 0 bases and 2 bases, in that order; junction bases with no gene match: 3. As DNA, the CDR3 is TGTGCCAGCTCACCACCAGACGGGGGGGCCTACAATGAGCAGTTCTTC. Protein sequence: CASSPPDGGAYNEQFF.

This clonotype has a count of ten or more. As an off-target read in a library built for alpha chains, this beta chain has a frequency of little significance. The V call is TRBV16, the J call TRBJ2-5; 8 bases are a match to TRBD2. J lost 4 bases, V lost 5 bases, and 6 bases had no gene match. The CDR3 length is 14 residues. CDR1 is KGHSY, CDR2 FQNENV, per germline. The CDR3 is CASSFAGGRETQYF. The CDR3 DNA reads TGTGCCAGCAGCTTTGCGGGGGGCCGAGAGACCCAGTACTTC.

This clonotype showed up just a few times. The size of this beta chain means little, since it is a stray read in a library made for alpha chains. The genes are TRBV7-2 and TRBJ2-5; tentative D call: TRBD2 (6 bases). V was shortened by 4 bases and J by 4 bases, with 13 bases between the two germline ends. The V gene's germline CDR1 is SGHTA and CDR2 FQGNSA. The length of the CDR3 is 14 residues. The CDR3 sequence is CASSSPTSPETQYF. The CDR3 DNA follows: TGTGCCAGCAGCTCTCCAACTAGCCCAGAGACCCAGTACTTC.

This clonotype appeared a few times. This beta chain appears as a stray read in a library generated for alpha chains; its size is not informative. The rearrangement joins TRBV28 to TRBJ2-7; the D gene could be TRBD1 or TRBD2 (6 bases each). This CDR3 contains 17 residues. The V gene's germline CDR1 is MDHEN and CDR2 SYDVKM. V lost 2 bases and J lost 0, with 17 bases in between. The CDR3 region has the DNA TGTGCCAGCAGTTTAGAGTTCTTAGCGGACAGCTCCTACGAGCAGTACTTC. This gives the protein CASSLEFLADSSYEQYF.

The table lists this clonotype with many counts. This beta chain came through as a stray read in a library set up for alpha chains, and its size says little. The genes are TRBV20-1 and TRBJ2-3, with 7 bases matching TRBD2. V was pared by 3 bases and J by 0 bases, with 3 bases of the junction left unmatched. Germline values: CDR1 DFQATT, CDR2 SNEGSKA (reference sequence). The CDR3 has 14 residues. CDR3 residues: CSARASGSTDTQYF. For the CDR3, the DNA is TGCAGTGCTAGGGCTAGCGGTAGCACAGATACGCAGTATTTT.

This clonotype occurred many times. The library was prepared for alpha chains; this beta chain is a stray read, so its frequency means little. The V and J genes are TRBV14 and TRBJ2-7; D gene uncertain. In germline, CDR1 is SGHDN, CDR2 FVKESK. This CDR3 spans 15 amino acids. Trimming took off 0 bases at V and 0 bases at J, with 9 bases between the two ends. The CDR3 sequence: CASSQDLVPSYEQYF. The CDR3 nucleotides are TGTGCCAGCAGCCAAGATCTAGTACCCTCCTACGAGCAGTACTTC.

A note on this clonotype: Since it is a stray read in a library aimed at alpha chains, this beta chain has a size that is not meaningful. The chain combines TRBV7-6 with TRBJ2-1, with TRBD2 matching 9 bases. Germline V gene data show CDR1 as SGHVS and CDR2 as FNYEAQ. CDR3 length: 15 residues. The V gene end was trimmed by 1 base and the J gene end by 4 bases; junction bases not matched to a gene: 2. The CDR3 nucleotides are TGTGCCAGCAGCTTAGGGACTAGCGATTACAATGAGCAGTTCTTC. Protein product: CASSLGTSDYNEQFF. The variable domain in full, with the rest retrieved from reference TRBV7-6 and TRBJ2-1, is GAGVSQSPRYKVTKRGQDVALRCDPISGHVSLYWYRQALGQGPEFLTYFNYEAQQDKSGLPNDRFSAERPEGSISTLTIQRTEQRDSAMYRCASSLGTSDYNEQFFGPGTRLTVL.

This clonotype was picked up many times. This beta chain turned up in a library designed for alpha chains; as an off-target read, its abundance says little. The gene calls are TRBV6-5 and TRBJ2-7; D is perhaps TRBD2 (7 bases). V was clipped by 5 bases and J by 3 bases, with 14 bases between them. Germline V gene lookup returns CDR1 MNHEY and CDR2 SVGAGI. CDR3 length: 14 residues. The CDR3 DNA follows: TGTGCCAGCAGTACATACAGGGAGGGCTACGAGCAGTACTTC. It translates to CASSTYREGYEQYF.